The clone carrying this T cell receptor (beta chain) was detected only a few times. This sample is drawn from a study of blood T cell repertoires in COVID-19. In the study overall: The study drew acute and convalescent COVID-19 samples from the United States, Italy and Spain. From T cells, B-cell-depleted T cells, or PBMCs came the material, which was cDNA or gDNA.

This CDR3 comprises 15 residues. Between the trimmed V and J ends, which lost 3 bases and 1 base, there was a span of 11 bases. Germline CDR1 is SGHRS and CDR2 is YFSETQ. In the original processing: By means of reference gene primer amplification, nucleated cell counts were estimated. Clones were sequenced by immunoSEQ multiplex PCR, and TCRdb holds only the in-frame ones, with some missing. V, J and clone size were drawn from that table, and D and trimming were deduced from the DNA. The sample contains 120,000 or so clones, 70% to 90% of which appear only once. Sequenced sample: peripheral blood. The V call is TRBV5-1, the J call TRBJ1-5; the D is unclear. The receptor was derived from a woman older than 75 with acute or convalescent COVID-19. CDR3 sequence reads: CASSSDGGSNQPQHF. Written as DNA, the CDR3 is TGCGCCAGCAGCTCGGACGGCGGGAGCAATCAGCCCCAGCATTTT.